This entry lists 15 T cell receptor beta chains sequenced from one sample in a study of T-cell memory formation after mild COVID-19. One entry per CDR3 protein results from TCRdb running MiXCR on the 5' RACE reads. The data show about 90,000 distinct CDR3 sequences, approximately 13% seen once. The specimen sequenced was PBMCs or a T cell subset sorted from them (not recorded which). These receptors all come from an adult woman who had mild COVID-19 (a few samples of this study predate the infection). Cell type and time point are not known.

CDR3 in amino acids: CATSDPDRDYGYTF. The CDR3 bases are TGTGCCACCAGTGACCCGGACAGGGACTATGGCTACACCTTC. The chain carries TRBV24-1 and TRBJ1-2; 8 bases agree with TRBD1. V trimming: 4 bases; J trimming: 3 bases; junction bases outside the gene matches: 3. In germline, CDR1 is KGHDR, CDR2 SFDVKD. The CDR3 sequence is 14 residues long.

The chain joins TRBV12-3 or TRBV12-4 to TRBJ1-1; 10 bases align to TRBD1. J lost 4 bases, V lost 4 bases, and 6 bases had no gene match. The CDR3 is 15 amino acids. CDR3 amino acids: CASSSGTGVVTEAFF. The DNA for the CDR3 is TGTGCCAGCAGTTCTGGGACAGGGGTGGTCACTGAAGCTTTCTTT.

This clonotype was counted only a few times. The CDR3 reads CASSPYGASGRWNEQYF. CDR3 nucleotide sequence: TGTGCCAGCAGCCCCTACGGCGCGAGCGGGAGATGGAACGAGCAGTACTTC. This chain connects TRBV7-2 to TRBJ2-7, with 8 bases lining up with TRBD2. Germline loops: CDR1 SGHTA, CDR2 FQGNSA. V trimming: 5 bases; J trimming: 5 bases; junction bases outside the gene matches: 17. The CDR3 sequence is 17 residues long.

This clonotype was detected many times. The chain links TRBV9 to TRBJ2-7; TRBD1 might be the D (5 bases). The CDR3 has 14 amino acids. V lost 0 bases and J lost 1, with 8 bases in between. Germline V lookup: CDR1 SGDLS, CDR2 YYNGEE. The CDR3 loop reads CASSVDDSSYEQYF. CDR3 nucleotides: TGTGCCAGCAGCGTAGATGACAGTTCCTACGAGCAGTACTTC.

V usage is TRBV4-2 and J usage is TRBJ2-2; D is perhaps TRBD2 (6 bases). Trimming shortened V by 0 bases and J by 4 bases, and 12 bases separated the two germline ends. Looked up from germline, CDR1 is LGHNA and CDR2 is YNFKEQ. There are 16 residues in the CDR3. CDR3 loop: CASSQESGRGTGELFF. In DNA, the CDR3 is TGTGCCAGCAGCCAAGAATCCGGGCGGGGCACCGGGGAGCTGTTTTTT.

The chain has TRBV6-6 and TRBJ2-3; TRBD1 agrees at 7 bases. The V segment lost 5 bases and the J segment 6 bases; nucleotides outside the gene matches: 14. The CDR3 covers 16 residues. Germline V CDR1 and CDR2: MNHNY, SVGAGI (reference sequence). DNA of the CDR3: TGTGCCAGCAGTCAAGGGGGCCACGAAGTCGGGGATACGCAGTATTTT. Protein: CASSQGGHEVGDTQYF.

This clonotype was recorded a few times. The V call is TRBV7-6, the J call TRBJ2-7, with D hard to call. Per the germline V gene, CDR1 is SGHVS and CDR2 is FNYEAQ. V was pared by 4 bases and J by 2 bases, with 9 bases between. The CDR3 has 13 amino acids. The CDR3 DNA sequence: TGTGCCAGCAGCTCTGGCGTGGCCTACGAGCAGTACTTC. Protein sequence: CASSSGVAYEQYF.

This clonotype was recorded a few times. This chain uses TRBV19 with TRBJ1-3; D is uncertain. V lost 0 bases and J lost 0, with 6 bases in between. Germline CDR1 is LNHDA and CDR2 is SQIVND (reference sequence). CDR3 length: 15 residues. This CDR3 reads CASSIDRNSGNTIYF. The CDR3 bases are TGTGCCAGTAGTATAGATAGGAACTCTGGAAACACCATATATTTT.

CDR3 sequence reads: CSSGLRTDTQYF. CDR3 sequence (DNA): TGCAGTTCGGGACTCCGCACAGATACGCAGTATTTT. The V and J genes are TRBV20-1 and TRBJ2-3; D may be TRBD2 (6 bases). This CDR3 is 12 amino acids long. The V and J ends lost 8 bases and 1 base respectively, with 10 bases between them. Germline assignment: CDR1 DFQATT and CDR2 SNEGSKA (reference sequence).

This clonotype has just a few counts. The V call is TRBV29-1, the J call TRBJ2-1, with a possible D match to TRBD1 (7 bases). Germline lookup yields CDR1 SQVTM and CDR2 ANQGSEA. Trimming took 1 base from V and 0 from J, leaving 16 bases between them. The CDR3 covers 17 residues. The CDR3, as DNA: TGCAGCGTTGAAGCCCCGGGCAGGGGGGACTCCTACAATGAGCAGTTCTTC. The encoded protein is CSVEAPGRGDSYNEQFF.

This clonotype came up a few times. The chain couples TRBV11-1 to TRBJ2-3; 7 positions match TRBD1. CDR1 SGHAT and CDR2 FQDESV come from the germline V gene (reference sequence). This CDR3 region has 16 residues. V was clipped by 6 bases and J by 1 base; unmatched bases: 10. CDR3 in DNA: TGTGCCAGCAGTTCGGGGAAGGGGGCGGGCACAGATACGCAGTATTTT. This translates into CASSSGKGAGTDTQYF. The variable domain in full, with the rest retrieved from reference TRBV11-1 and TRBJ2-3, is EAEVAQSPRYKITEKSQAVAFWCDPISGHATLYWYRQILGQGPELLVQFQDESVVDDSQLPKDRFSAERLKGVDSTLKIQPAELGDSAMYLCASSSGKGAGTDTQYFGPGTRLTVL.

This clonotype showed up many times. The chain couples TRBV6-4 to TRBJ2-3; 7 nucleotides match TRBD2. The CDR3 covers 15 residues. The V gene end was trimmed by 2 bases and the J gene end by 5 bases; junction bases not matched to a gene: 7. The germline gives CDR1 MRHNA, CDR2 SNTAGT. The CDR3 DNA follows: TGTGCCAGCAGTGACGAAGGGGCGGGGGTAGATACGCAGTATTTT. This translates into CASSDEGAGVDTQYF.

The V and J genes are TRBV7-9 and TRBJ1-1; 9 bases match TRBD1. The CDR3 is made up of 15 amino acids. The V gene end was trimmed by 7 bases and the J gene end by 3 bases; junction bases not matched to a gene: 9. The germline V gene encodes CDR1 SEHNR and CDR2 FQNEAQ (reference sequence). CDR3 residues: CASTYGQGKYTEAFF. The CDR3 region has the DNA TGTGCCAGCACTTACGGACAGGGGAAATACACTGAAGCTTTCTTT.

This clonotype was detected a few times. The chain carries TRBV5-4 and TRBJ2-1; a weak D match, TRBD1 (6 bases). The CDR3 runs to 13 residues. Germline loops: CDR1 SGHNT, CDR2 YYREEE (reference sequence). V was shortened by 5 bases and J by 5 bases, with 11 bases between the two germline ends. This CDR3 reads CASRQGNDNEQFF. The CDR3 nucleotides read TGTGCCAGCAGGCAGGGGAACGACAATGAGCAGTTCTTC.

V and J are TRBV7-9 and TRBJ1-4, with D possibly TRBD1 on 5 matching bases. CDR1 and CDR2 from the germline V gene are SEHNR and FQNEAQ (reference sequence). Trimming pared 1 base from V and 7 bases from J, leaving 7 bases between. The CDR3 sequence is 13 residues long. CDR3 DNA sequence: TGTGCCAGCAGCTTAGGGGGGAGTGAAAAACTGTTTTTT. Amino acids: CASSLGGSEKLFF.